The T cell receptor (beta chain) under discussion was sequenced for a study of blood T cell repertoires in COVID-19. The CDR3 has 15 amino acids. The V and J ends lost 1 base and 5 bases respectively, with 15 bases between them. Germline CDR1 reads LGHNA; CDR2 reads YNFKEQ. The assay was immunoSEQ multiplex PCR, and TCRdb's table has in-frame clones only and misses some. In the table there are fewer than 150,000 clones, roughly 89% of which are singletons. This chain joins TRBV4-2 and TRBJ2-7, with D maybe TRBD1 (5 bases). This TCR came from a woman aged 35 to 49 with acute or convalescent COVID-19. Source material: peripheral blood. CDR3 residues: CASSQVSTGSHEQYF. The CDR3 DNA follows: TGTGCCAGCAGCCAAGTCTCTACAGGAAGTCACGAGCAGTACTTC.